The 21 T cell receptor beta chains below all came from one sample that was sequenced in a study of T-cell memory formation after mild COVID-19. TCRdb recomputed calls from the 5' RACE reads with MiXCR, one row per CDR3 protein. The sample has hundreds of thousands of distinct CDR3 sequences, less than 25% seen once. The sequencing sample was made of PBMCs or a T cell subset sorted from them (not recorded which). Receptor source: a man aged 18-30 years who had mild COVID-19 (a few samples of this study predate the infection). Cell type and time point are not known.

This clonotype was seen more than once but under ten times. The rearrangement links TRBV28 to TRBJ2-5; TRBD1 might be the D (6 bases). Germline V gives CDR1 MDHEN, CDR2 SYDVKM. This CDR3 comprises 14 residues. V was trimmed by 4 bases and J by 5 bases, leaving 14 bases between them. CDR3 amino acids: CASSSTGRRETQYF. CDR3 nucleotides: TGTGCCAGCAGTTCGACAGGAAGGCGGGAGACCCAGTACTTC.

This clonotype has ten or more counts. The rearrangement uses TRBV18 and TRBJ2-7; 7 nucleotides line up with TRBD2. The germline V gene encodes CDR1 KGHSH and CDR2 LQKENI. This CDR3 comprises 14 residues. After removal of 3 bases from V and 7 bases from J, the junction contained 9 bases not matched to a gene. CDR3 DNA: TGTGCCAGCTCACCGGGAGGGGAGGGATATGAGCAGTACGTC. This translates into CASSPGGEGYEQYV.

This clonotype was seen a handful of times. This rearrangement joins TRBV6-5 to TRBJ2-7; TRBD1 matches 8 bases. V shed 2 bases, J shed 0 bases, and the junction held 3 bases outside the gene matches. Germline V CDR1 and CDR2: MNHEY, SVGAGI. The length of the CDR3 is 15 residues. CDR3 residues: CASSYTTGASYEQYF. The DNA for the CDR3 is TGTGCCAGCAGTTACACGACAGGGGCCTCCTACGAGCAGTACTTC.

This clonotype is a singleton in its sample. The chain uses TRBV12-3 or TRBV12-4 and TRBJ2-2; D is ambiguous. With 6 bases removed from V and 7 bases from J, the gap between germline ends came to 12 bases. This CDR3 has 13 amino acids. DNA for the CDR3: TGTGCCAGCAGAAAACAGTGTGGCGGGGAGCTGTTTTTT. It encodes CASRKQCGGELFF.

This clonotype showed up just a few times. The chain carries TRBV4-2 and TRBJ2-7; D uncertain. CDR3 length: 14 amino acids. Germline V gene data show CDR1 as LGHNA and CDR2 as YNFKEQ. Trimming removed 1 base from V and 2 bases from J, with 9 bases in between. The CDR3: CASSQGMNTYEQYV. CDR3 nucleotides: TGTGCCAGCAGCCAAGGGATGAACACCTACGAGCAGTACGTC.

There are a few counts of this clonotype. The chain recombines TRBV7-2 with TRBJ2-2, with D unclear. Germline V gene lookup returns CDR1 SGHTA and CDR2 FQGNSA. V was pared by 3 bases and J by 7 bases, with 12 bases between. The CDR3 has 14 residues. The CDR3 DNA sequence: TGTGCCAGCAGCTTCAGGACCCCTGGCGGGGAGCTGTTTTTT. Translation gives CASSFRTPGGELFF.

This clonotype was counted only a few times. This chain connects TRBV5-1 to TRBJ1-5, with D perhaps TRBD1 (5 bases). Trimming took 2 bases from V and 3 from J, leaving 9 bases between them. CDR1 is SGHRS, CDR2 YFSETQ, per germline. The CDR3 consists of 14 residues. The CDR3 here is CASSLEGTNQPQHF. CDR3 nucleotides: TGCGCCAGCAGCTTAGAGGGGACCAATCAGCCCCAGCATTTT.

The V and J genes are TRBV2 and TRBJ1-1; no clear D. The germline CDR1 and CDR2 sequences are SNHLY and FYNNEI. Trimming left V 10 bases short and J 5 bases short, with 11 bases between. This CDR3 is 11 amino acids long. This CDR3 reads CANPVGTEAFF. CDR3 bases: TGTGCCAACCCGGTTGGGACTGAAGCTTTCTTT.

CDR3 DNA sequence: TGTGCCAGCTCGCCATCAGGAGACCCGGCTCTCGAGCAGTACTTC. The encoded protein is CASSPSGDPALEQYF. The V gene is TRBV18, the J gene TRBJ2-7; D remains unclear. This CDR3 is built from 15 residues. The ends were cut back, 6 bases at V and 6 bases at J, with 21 bases in the middle. CDR1 and CDR2 (germline): KGHSH, LQKENI.

The J gene is TRBJ2-7, the V gene TRBV5-1; D assignment may be TRBD1 or TRBD2 (5 bases each). The ends were cut back, 0 bases at V and 9 bases at J, with 13 bases in the middle. This CDR3 region has 13 residues. Germline CDR1 reads SGHRS; CDR2 reads YFSETQ. The CDR3 protein is CASSLAGRSGQYF. For the CDR3, the DNA is TGCGCCAGCAGCTTGGCGGGGCGAAGTGGGCAGTACTTC. The whole variable domain, filled in from reference TRBV5-1 and TRBJ2-7, reads KAGVTQTPRYLIKTRGQQVTLSCSPISGHRSVSWYQQTPGQGLQFLFEYFSETQRNKGNFPGRFSGRQFSNSRSEMNVSTLELGDSALYLCASSLAGRSGQYFGPGTRLTVT.

This clonotype showed up many times. The gene calls are TRBV20-1 and TRBJ2-2; TRBD1 agrees at 9 bases. Germline V gene data show CDR1 as DFQATT and CDR2 as SNEGSKA (reference sequence). Trimming at V came to 6 bases and at J to 6 bases, leaving 11 bases not matched to a gene. The CDR3 runs to 15 residues. The CDR3 nucleotides are TGCAGTGCACTCAGGAACAGGGGGCGACCCGGGGAGCTGTTTTTT. This gives the protein CSALRNRGRPGELFF.

This clonotype was recorded a few times. V is TRBV4-3 and J is TRBJ1-2; TRBD1 matches 7 bases. V dropped 1 base and J dropped 3; count of bases not matched to a gene: 14. Germline values: CDR1 LGHNA, CDR2 YSLEER. This CDR3 spans 18 amino acids. The CDR3 sequence: CASSQAEDRRGTYYGYTF. The DNA of the CDR3 is TGCGCCAGCAGCCAAGCAGAGGACAGGAGGGGCACTTACTATGGCTACACCTTC.

This rearrangement joins TRBV4-3 to TRBJ2-5; 7 nucleotides align to TRBD1. CDR1 is LGHNA, CDR2 YSLEER, per germline. V was clipped by 6 bases and J by 3 bases; unmatched bases: 10. The CDR3 spans 15 residues. DNA of the CDR3: TGCGCCAGCAGGCAGGTCGACAGGGCTAAAGAGACCCAGTACTTC. Residues: CASRQVDRAKETQYF.

This chain links TRBV5-1 with TRBJ1-5; D call uncertain. Germline CDR1 and CDR2: SGHRS and YFSETQ. V lost 5 bases to trimming and J lost 0 bases, with 12 bases between them. The CDR3 has 15 amino acids. The DNA for the CDR3 is TGCGCCAGCAGTCCCGAGGGCAATAGCAATCAGCCCCAGCATTTT. Its protein is CASSPEGNSNQPQHF.

In its sample, this clonotype was seen a few times. The gene calls are TRBV6-1 and TRBJ1-2; 8 bases are shared with TRBD1. Germline CDR1 reads MNHNS; CDR2 reads SASEGT. There are 14 residues in the CDR3. V was clipped by 6 bases and J by 8 bases; unmatched bases: 11. The CDR3 is CASSLTRGLLGYTF. The DNA for the CDR3 is TGTGCCAGCAGCCTAACCAGGGGGCTGTTAGGCTACACCTTC.

The chain couples TRBV2 to TRBJ1-5; D gene unclear. Looked up from germline, CDR1 is SNHLY and CDR2 is FYNNEI. The ends were cut back, 6 bases at V and 9 bases at J, with 18 bases in the middle. This CDR3 has 14 amino acids. As DNA, the CDR3 is TGTGCCAGCAGCCGGTCCAGCTCCCAAAGGCCCCAGCATTTT. The encoded protein is CASSRSSSQRPQHF.

The chain joins TRBV7-8 to TRBJ2-7, with TRBD1 matching 10 bases. There are 15 residues in the CDR3. The V segment lost 5 bases and the J segment 3 bases; nucleotides outside the gene matches: 7. From germline, CDR1 is SGHVS and CDR2 FQNEAQ. CDR3 amino acids: CASSPLDRGNYEQYV. The CDR3 DNA follows: TGTGCCAGCAGCCCTCTGGACAGGGGGAACTACGAGCAGTACGTC.

V is TRBV6-6 and J is TRBJ2-3; perhaps D is TRBD1 or TRBD2 (5 bases each). Germline V gene lookup returns CDR1 MNHNY and CDR2 SVGAGI (reference sequence). The CDR3 loop spans 15 amino acids. Trimming stripped 0 bases from V and 1 base from J, with 8 bases between. The CDR3 spells CASSYSWDRTDTQYF. The CDR3 region has the DNA TGTGCCAGCAGTTACTCATGGGACCGCACAGATACGCAGTATTTT.

The chain joins TRBV12-3 or TRBV12-4 to TRBJ2-7; weak D call: TRBD2 (6 bases). Trimming stripped 3 bases from V and 5 bases from J, with 8 bases between. The CDR3 is made up of 12 amino acids. CDR3 loop: CASSLGLNEQYF. The CDR3, as DNA: TGTGCCAGCAGTTTGGGACTCAACGAGCAGTACTTC.

V gene TRBV5-1 combines with J gene TRBJ1-1; tentative D call: TRBD1 (5 bases). Germline CDR1 is SGHRS and CDR2 is YFSETQ. The CDR3 is made up of 17 amino acids. With 2 bases removed from V and 2 bases from J, the gap between germline ends came to 19 bases. The CDR3 loop reads CASSFARGGEANTEAFF. As DNA, the CDR3 is TGCGCCAGCAGCTTCGCGAGGGGAGGGGAGGCAAACACTGAAGCTTTCTTT.

There are many counts of this clonotype. The J gene is TRBJ2-1, the V gene TRBV20-1; D possibly matches TRBD1 or TRBD2 (5 bases each). Germline V CDR1 and CDR2: DFQATT, SNEGSKA (reference sequence). V was clipped by 4 bases and J by 3 bases, with 19 bases between them. The length of the CDR3 is 16 residues. The CDR3 is CSAITGQGGFYNEQFF. CDR3 nucleotides: TGCAGTGCTATCACGGGGCAGGGTGGTTTCTACAATGAGCAGTTCTTC.